The 27 T cell receptor beta chains below come from one sample, sequenced in a study of T cell responses to AZD1222 COVID-19 vaccine. Libraries were prepared by immunoSEQ multiplex PCR; TCRdb keeps only in-frame clonotypes and omits some of them. The table has over 130,000 clones, 92% seen once. The source was peripheral blood, collected 28 days after the second AZD1222 dose. These receptors came from an adult who received the AZD1222 COVID-19 vaccine.

The rearrangement joins TRBV2 to TRBJ1-1, with no clear D. The CDR3 contains 13 residues. The germline V and J ends were trimmed by 2 bases and 1 base, with 5 bases remaining between them. Germline V CDR1 and CDR2: SNHLY, FYNNEI. The CDR3 region has the DNA TGTGCCAGCAGTGAATCGTGGAACACTGAAGCTTTCTTT. Translation: CASSESWNTEAFF.

The rearrangement uses TRBV27 and TRBJ1-4; 7 positions agree with TRBD1. The germline CDR1 and CDR2 sequences are MNHEY and SMNVEV (reference sequence). V lost 3 bases, J lost 0 bases, and 4 bases stayed unmatched. The CDR3 length is 16 residues. CDR3 region: CASSFQGGATNEKLFF. CDR3 bases: TGTGCCAGCAGTTTTCAAGGGGGCGCAACTAATGAAAAACTGTTTTTT.

This chain links TRBV9 with TRBJ2-6; D not certain. Germline CDR1 SGDLS, CDR2 YYNGEE. Deletions cut 5 bases from V and 2 bases from J, with 5 bases between. The CDR3 has 13 amino acids. The chain's CDR3 is CASRTAGANVLTF. The CDR3 DNA follows: TGTGCCAGCAGGACTGCTGGGGCCAACGTCCTGACTTTC. The variable domain in full, completed from reference TRBV9 and TRBJ2-6, reads DSGVTQTPKHLITATGQRVTLRCSPRSGDLSVYWYQQSLDQGLQFLIQYYNGEERAKGNILERFSAQQFPDLHSELNLSSLELGDSALYFCASRTAGANVLTFGAGSRLTVL.

J is TRBJ1-1 and V is TRBV5-1; D is possibly TRBD1 (5 bases). V was shortened by 4 bases and J by 4 bases, with 23 bases between the two germline ends. CDR1 and CDR2 (germline): SGHRS, YFSETQ. This CDR3 region has 17 residues. CDR3 sequence: CASSPEGQIGTGTEAFF. The CDR3 DNA sequence: TGCGCCAGCAGCCCAGAAGGGCAGATCGGGACGGGCACTGAAGCTTTCTTT.

The chain combines TRBV27 with TRBJ2-7; 11 bases line up with TRBD2. The CDR3 has 17 residues. CDR1 and CDR2 from the germline V gene are MNHEY and SMNVEV (reference sequence). V gave up 6 bases and J gave up 4 bases; unmatched junction bases: 14. CDR3 DNA sequence: TGTGCCAGCAGAACCGGGACTAGCGGCCTCTGGGAATACGAGCAGTACTTC. Translation gives CASRTGTSGLWEYEQYF.

The chain employs TRBV9 and TRBJ2-1; 8 nucleotides agree with TRBD2. There are 14 residues in the CDR3. CDR1 and CDR2 (germline): SGDLS, YYNGEE. With V trimmed by 0 bases and J by 7 bases, 3 bases remained unmatched. The CDR3 nucleotides are TGTGCCAGCAGCGTAGCACTAGCGGTTAATGAGCAGTTCTTC. Residues: CASSVALAVNEQFF.

The gene calls are TRBV7-2 and TRBJ1-4; D ambiguous. The CDR3 is 13 amino acids. The germline V and J ends were trimmed by 1 base and 7 bases, with 7 bases remaining between them. Germline lookup yields CDR1 SGHTA and CDR2 FQGNSA. The CDR3 bases are TGTGCCAGCAGCTTAGGTTTATTTGAAAAACTGTTTTTT. Residues: CASSLGLFEKLFF.

The chain joins TRBV9 to TRBJ2-5, with 10 bases fitting TRBD1. The ends lost 4 bases at V and 5 bases at J; junction bases unmatched: 11. The germline V gene has CDR1 SGDLS and CDR2 YYNGEE. The length of the CDR3 is 16 residues. CDR3 sequence (DNA): TGTGCCAGCAGCCCCCGACAGGGGGCTTTTCAGGAGACCCAGTACTTC. It yields the protein CASSPRQGAFQETQYF.

This rearrangement joins TRBV11-2 to TRBJ2-7; no clear D gene. This CDR3 comprises 13 residues. V was shortened by 0 bases and J by 5 bases, with 8 bases between the two germline ends. CDR1 is SGHAT and CDR2 is FQNNGV in the germline V gene. Here the CDR3 reads CASSLDSANEQYF. The CDR3 bases are TGTGCCAGCAGCTTAGATTCGGCTAACGAGCAGTACTTC.

The genes are TRBV7-2 and TRBJ1-2; D remains unclear. Trimming cost V 2 bases and J 7 bases, with 11 bases left between them. Germline V lookup: CDR1 SGHTA, CDR2 FQGNSA. The CDR3 sequence is 13 residues long. CDR3 coding DNA: TGTGCCAGCAGCTTACCAGCTGGACGTGGCTACACCTTC. Amino acids: CASSLPAGRGYTF.

The V gene is TRBV28, the J gene TRBJ1-2; TRBD1 might be the D (5 bases). V was trimmed by 5 bases and J by 5 bases, leaving 12 bases between them. Germline lookup yields CDR1 MDHEN and CDR2 SYDVKM. This CDR3 is 13 amino acids long. CDR3 protein: CASSTHRKYGYTF. DNA for the CDR3: TGTGCCAGCAGTACCCACAGGAAATATGGCTACACCTTC.

The chain recombines TRBV4-1 with TRBJ2-1; 14 bases align to TRBD2. This CDR3 spans 15 amino acids. The V segment lost 3 bases and the J segment 10 bases; nucleotides outside the gene matches: 5. The germline V gene has CDR1 MGHRA and CDR2 YSYEKL. CDR3 loop: CASSQGLAGEEEQFF. The CDR3 bases are TGCGCCAGCAGCCAGGGACTAGCGGGAGAGGAAGAGCAGTTCTTC.

The V call is TRBV10-3, the J call TRBJ1-2; a possible D gene is TRBD1 (5 bases). The CDR3 runs to 15 residues. Germline values: CDR1 ENHRY, CDR2 SYGVKD. V lost 10 bases and J 0 bases, leaving 18 bases between the germline ends. The CDR3 here is CATTQEGLANYGYTF. CDR3 DNA: TGTGCCACCACCCAAGAGGGGCTGGCTAACTATGGCTACACCTTC.

V gene TRBV5-1 combines with J gene TRBJ2-7; weak D call: TRBD2 (5 bases). This CDR3 comprises 14 residues. Germline V gives CDR1 SGHRS, CDR2 YFSETQ. V gave up 5 bases and J gave up 5 bases, with 17 bases separating them. In DNA, the CDR3 is TGCGCCAGCAGGTTTTCTAGCCCGTACGACGAGCAGTACTTC. It encodes CASRFSSPYDEQYF. Full variable domain (missing parts from reference TRBV5-1 and TRBJ2-7): KAGVTQTPRYLIKTRGQQVTLSCSPISGHRSVSWYQQTPGQGLQFLFEYFSETQRNKGNFPGRFSGRQFSNSRSEMNVSTLELGDSALYLCASRFSSPYDEQYFGPGTRLTVT.

This chain joins TRBV5-1 and TRBJ2-1; D is unclear. The CDR3 runs 14 residues. Germline V gene data show CDR1 as SGHRS and CDR2 as YFSETQ. Deletions cut 3 bases from V and 5 bases from J, with 12 bases between. CDR3 in DNA: TGCGCCAGCAGCTACACCACAGACGACAATGAGCAGTTCTTC. It yields the protein CASSYTTDDNEQFF.

The genes are TRBV7-2 and TRBJ2-6; no definite D call. Trimming removed 5 bases from V and 4 bases from J, with 24 bases in between. This CDR3 is 19 amino acids long. Germline lookup yields CDR1 SGHTA and CDR2 FQGNSA. CDR3 amino acids: CASSARLGPIFTGANVLTF. The CDR3 coding sequence is TGTGCCAGCAGCGCTCGGCTGGGCCCGATCTTCACCGGGGCCAACGTCCTGACTTTC.

V is TRBV23-1 and J is TRBJ1-5; 9 bases agree with TRBD1. TRBV23-1 is identified as an open reading frame with a role that is uncertain. The CDR3 covers 14 residues. Trimming removed 7 bases from V and 6 bases from J; junction bases left unmatched: 7. CDR3 residues: CASTQGQGGQPQHF. The CDR3 coding sequence is TGCGCCAGCACCCAGGGACAGGGTGGTCAGCCCCAGCATTTT.

V is TRBV7-9 and J is TRBJ2-1; no reliable D call. Germline loops: CDR1 SEHNR, CDR2 FQNEAQ (reference sequence). V dropped 3 bases and J dropped 7 bases, with 7 bases sitting between them. The CDR3 loop spans 12 amino acids. CDR3 coding DNA: TGTGCCAGCAGCTTGTGGGTAAATGAGCAGTTCTTC. This translates into CASSLWVNEQFF.

This clone was found once. The chain has TRBV28 and TRBJ2-7, with 11 nucleotides matching TRBD2. The CDR3 extends over 15 amino acids. Trimming took 6 bases from V and 2 from J; bases not matched to a gene: 6. Per the germline V gene, CDR1 is MDHEN and CDR2 is SYDVKM. CDR3 loop: CASSPASGRPYEQYF. CDR3 DNA: TGTGCCAGCAGCCCCGCTAGCGGGAGGCCCTACGAGCAGTACTTC.

The rearrangement joins TRBV2 to TRBJ1-3, with unresolved D. Per the germline V gene, CDR1 is SNHLY and CDR2 is FYNNEI. Trimming stripped 3 bases from V and 4 bases from J, with 7 bases between. This CDR3 contains 13 residues. The CDR3 protein is CASSDAPGNTIYF. The CDR3 DNA reads as TGTGCCAGCAGTGATGCGCCCGGAAACACCATATATTTT.

The chain couples TRBV4-3 to TRBJ1-2; 7 bases align to TRBD1. The CDR3 runs 15 residues. The germline V gene encodes CDR1 LGHNA and CDR2 YSLEER. The junction had 8 bases not matched to a gene; V was cut back by 0 bases and J by 7 bases. The CDR3, as DNA: TGCGCCAGCAGCCAAGAGCGCGACAGGGAGGGTGGCTACACCTTC. Translated, it gives CASSQERDREGGYTF.

This clone was detected once. The chain recombines TRBV3-1 (or the pseudogene TRBV3-2) with TRBJ1-2, with D maybe TRBD1 (5 bases). Germline lookup yields CDR1 LGHDT and CDR2 YNNKEL (reference sequence). The CDR3 covers 13 residues. The germline V and J ends were trimmed by 0 bases and 8 bases, with 10 bases remaining between them. The CDR3 reads CASSQDRAHGYTF. CDR3 DNA: TGTGCCAGCAGCCAAGACAGGGCTCACGGCTACACCTTC.

Written as DNA, the CDR3 is TGTGCCGCTAGCTTTTGGCGACCCGGGACAGTTTATTATGGCTACACCTTC. Translation: CAASFWRPGTVYYGYTF. V gene TRBV7-6 combines with J gene TRBJ1-2; 7 bases are shared with TRBD1. The CDR3 is made up of 17 amino acids. After removal of 11 bases from V and 5 bases from J, the junction contained 23 bases not matched to a gene. The germline V gene encodes CDR1 SGHVS and CDR2 FNYEAQ.

The chain joins TRBV4-2 to TRBJ2-7; D is perhaps TRBD1 (6 bases). This CDR3 has 16 amino acids. CDR1 is LGHNA, CDR2 YNFKEQ, per germline. V was trimmed by 0 bases and J by 2 bases, leaving 14 bases between them. CDR3 coding DNA: TGTGCCAGCAGCCAAGATTGGAGACAGGAGCCCTACGAGCAGTACTTC. Protein product: CASSQDWRQEPYEQYF.

V usage is TRBV7-9 and J usage is TRBJ2-1, with 7 bases aligning to TRBD2. This CDR3 spans 12 amino acids. Trimming at V came to 4 bases and at J to 6 bases, leaving 0 bases not matched to a gene. Per germline, CDR1 SEHNR and CDR2 FQNEAQ (reference sequence). CDR3 protein: CASSSSGNEQFF. The CDR3 DNA follows: TGTGCCAGCAGCTCTAGCGGCAATGAGCAGTTCTTC.

The chain combines TRBV25-1 with TRBJ1-1, with 10 bases that match TRBD1. After removal of 4 bases from V and 3 bases from J, the junction contained 2 bases not matched to a gene. The CDR3 totals 14 residues. Looked up from germline, CDR1 is MGHDK and CDR2 is SYGVNS. This CDR3 reads CASSGDRGHTEAFF. The DNA of the CDR3 is TGTGCCAGCAGTGGAGACAGGGGGCACACTGAAGCTTTCTTT. The full variable domain, completed using reference TRBV25-1 and TRBJ1-1, is EADIYQTPRYLVIGTGKKITLECSQTMGHDKMYWYQQDPGMELHLIHYSYGVNSTEKGDLSSESTVSRIRTEHFPLTLESARPSHTSQYLCASSGDRGHTEAFFGQGTRLTVV.

The chain employs TRBV25-1 and TRBJ1-2; 8 bases line up with TRBD1. The CDR3 is 13 residues long. The V gene's germline CDR1 is MGHDK and CDR2 SYGVNS. V lost 4 bases, J lost 4 bases, and 2 bases stayed unmatched. The CDR3 is CASSVTGVYGYTF. In DNA form, the CDR3 reads TGTGCCAGCAGTGTGACAGGGGTCTATGGCTACACCTTC.